This TCR beta chain was obtained from a study of blood T cell repertoires in COVID-19. Original processing methods: Reference gene primer amplification yielded estimated nucleated cell counts. Using immunoSEQ multiplex PCR, the repertoire was profiled, and TCRdb retains in-frame clones only, with some absent. D and trimming come from the DNA, and the V and J calls and clone size come from that table. The sample gives 87,000 or so clones, 85% to 90% of which show up once; 22% is in the top ten. This CDR3 comprises 17 residues. Germline assignment: CDR1 MNHEY and CDR2 SVGEGT. The V gene lost 0 bases and the J gene lost 1 base, with 15 bases spanning the gap.

The TCR originated in an elderly woman in a cohort sampled during active or convalescent COVID-19. V usage is TRBV6-2 or TRBV6-3 and J usage is TRBJ2-5; weak D call: TRBD2 (7 bases). Sequencing was carried out using peripheral blood. DNA for the CDR3: TGTGCCAGCAGTTACTCTCGGGGGGCTAGGCGCCAAGAGACCCAGTACTTC. It translates to CASSYSRGARRQETQYF.